This TCR beta chain derives from a study of blood T cells in healthy people across ages. Next came a second PCR, run for about 7 to 12 cycles, which used a sample-barcoded 5' primer along with a J-beta primer mix. Each of the cDNA molecules was tagged by a template-switch adaptor with 12 random nucleotides. Every sample produced at least 2.5 million CDR3-containing paired-end reads. TCRdb re-analysed the 5' RACE reads in MiXCR, keeping a single row per CDR3 protein. Of hundreds of thousands of distinct CDR3 sequences in the sample, 25% to 35% are singletons; the top ten hold around 16%. There are many counts of this clonotype. Donors were healthy Caucasian individuals from Russia aged about 6 to 90. Sequencing was performed on blood. This receptor was obtained from a woman of 80 years or more in good health.

This chain's CDR3 is CASSPGQGMSSYNSPLHF. CDR3 DNA: TGTGCCAGCAGTCCGGGACAGGGGATGAGCTCCTATAATTCACCCCTCCACTTT. This chain links TRBV6-2 or TRBV6-3 with TRBJ1-6; 10 bases line up with TRBD1. CDR1 is MNHEY, CDR2 SVGEGT, per germline. The CDR3 has 18 amino acids. V was pared by 5 bases and J by 0 bases, with 7 bases of the junction left unmatched.